The clone carrying this T cell receptor (beta chain) was detected only a few times. Between the trimmed V and J ends, which lost 1 base and 3 bases, there was a span of 12 bases. CDR3 length: 15 amino acids. CDR1 and CDR2 (germline): SNHLY, FYNNEI. Unique molecular identifiers were used in preparing the TCRbeta library. TCRdb independently ran MiXCR on the PCR reads; one entry per CDR3 protein. Of a few hundred thousand distinct CDR3 sequences detected, 9.7% appear once; the ten largest clones hold roughly 5.1%. The entry originates in a study of T-cell reconstitution after alpha-beta-depleted transplantation in children.

The chain has TRBV2 and TRBJ2-5; D gene uncertain. Sequenced here: PBMCs from the stem cell graft donor, sampled from the stem cell graft. The sequence was collected from a human donor who donated a stem cell graft to a child with SCID. The CDR3 loop is CASSEGTAAEETQYF. The CDR3 region has the DNA TGTGCCAGCAGTGAAGGTACGGCTGCCGAAGAGACCCAGTACTTC.